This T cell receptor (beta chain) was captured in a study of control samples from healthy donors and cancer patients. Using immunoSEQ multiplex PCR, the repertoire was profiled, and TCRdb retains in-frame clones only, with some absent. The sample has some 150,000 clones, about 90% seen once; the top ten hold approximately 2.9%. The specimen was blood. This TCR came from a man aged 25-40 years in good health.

For the CDR3, the DNA is TGTGCCACCAGCAGAGAGGGGACAGGGAGCGACACTGAAGCTTTCTTT. It is translated as CATSREGTGSDTEAFF. The rearrangement uses TRBV15 and TRBJ1-1; TRBD1 matches at 9 bases. V was pared by 0 bases and J by 3 bases, with 5 bases of the junction left unmatched. The CDR3 extends over 16 amino acids. Germline V lookup: CDR1 LNHNV, CDR2 YYDKDF (reference sequence).